Listed here are 31 T cell receptor beta chains from one sample, sequenced in a study of T cell responses to AZD1222 COVID-19 vaccine. Sequencing was performed with immunoSEQ multiplex PCR; in TCRdb, only in-frame clones are kept and a portion is missing. The sample contains 64,000 or so clones, roughly 84% of which appear only once. Sequenced here: peripheral blood, sampled on day 0 of AZD1222 vaccination. All receptors derive from an adult in good health.

This rearrangement joins TRBV6-5 to TRBJ2-7; D perhaps matches TRBD2 (6 bases). Trimming removed 2 bases from V and 5 bases from J, with 10 bases in between. The V gene's germline CDR1 is MNHEY and CDR2 SVGAGI. The CDR3 consists of 13 residues. CDR3 DNA: TGTGCCAGCAGTTACGGGACTGGAAACGAGCAGTACTTC. This gives the protein CASSYGTGNEQYF.

This chain links TRBV29-1 with TRBJ2-1; D gene ambiguous. V was trimmed by 4 bases and J by 0 bases, leaving 13 bases between them. Germline CDR1 and CDR2: SQVTM and ANQGSEA. The CDR3 covers 15 residues. CDR3 amino acids: CSVGGKASSYNEQFF. The CDR3 DNA is TGCAGCGTTGGAGGTAAGGCCAGCTCCTACAATGAGCAGTTCTTC.

The chain combines TRBV7-9 with TRBJ1-6; D is perhaps TRBD1 (5 bases). CDR3 length equals 13 residues. Per germline, CDR1 SEHNR and CDR2 FQNEAQ (reference sequence). Trimming removed 4 bases from V and 7 bases from J, with 8 bases in between. The CDR3 DNA sequence: TGTGCCAGCAGCTGGAACAGGAATTCACCCCTCCACTTT. This codes for CASSWNRNSPLHF. Variable domain in full (rest from reference TRBV7-9 and TRBJ1-6): DTGVSQNPRHKITKRGQNVTFRCDPISEHNRLYWYRQTLGQGPEFLTYFQNEAQLEKSRLLSDRFSAERPKGSFSTLEIQRTEQGDSAMYLCASSWNRNSPLHFGNGTRLTVT.

J is TRBJ2-1 and V is TRBV7-9, with D perhaps TRBD1 (6 bases). The CDR3 runs to 17 residues. Germline V gives CDR1 SEHNR, CDR2 FQNEAQ (reference sequence). V shed 4 bases and J shed 0 bases, with 16 bases lying between them. CDR3 nucleotides: TGTGCCAGCAGCTCAAGGACAGCTATGCCCTCCTACAATGAGCAGTTCTTC. As protein: CASSSRTAMPSYNEQFF. The variable domain in full, completed from reference TRBV7-9 and TRBJ2-1, reads DTGVSQNPRHKITKRGQNVTFRCDPISEHNRLYWYRQTLGQGPEFLTYFQNEAQLEKSRLLSDRFSAERPKGSFSTLEIQRTEQGDSAMYLCASSSRTAMPSYNEQFFGPGTRLTVL.

The count of this clone is one. The V gene is TRBV19, the J gene TRBJ2-2, with 7 bases fitting TRBD2. Germline V gene lookup returns CDR1 LNHDA and CDR2 SQIVND (reference sequence). The CDR3 contains 17 residues. V was clipped by 3 bases and J by 6 bases; unmatched bases: 13. CDR3 nucleotide sequence: TGTGCCAGTAGTATCCCCCTTGGGGGGGAGGAGGCCGGGGAGCTGTTTTTT. Amino acid sequence: CASSIPLGGEEAGELFF.

V and J are TRBV19 and TRBJ2-7; D perhaps matches TRBD1 (5 bases). The V end lost 1 base, the J end lost 0 bases, and 13 bases lay between the germline ends. Germline CDR1 is LNHDA and CDR2 is SQIVND (reference sequence). CDR3 length: 16 residues. The CDR3 sequence is CASSIVSTGGSYEQYF. Written as DNA, the CDR3 is TGTGCCAGTAGTATAGTGTCTACAGGTGGCTCCTACGAGCAGTACTTC.

This chain uses TRBV6-5 with TRBJ2-1, with 9 bases matching TRBD2. This CDR3 region has 15 residues. The V gene's germline CDR1 is MNHEY and CDR2 SVGAGI. J was trimmed by 4 bases and V by 7 bases; bases with no gene match: 8. The chain's CDR3 is CASTPLAGGYNEQFF. In DNA, the CDR3 is TGTGCCAGCACCCCACTAGCGGGCGGATACAATGAGCAGTTCTTC.

The chain links TRBV5-6 to TRBJ1-2; tentative D call: TRBD1 (5 bases). In germline, CDR1 is SGHDT, CDR2 YYEEEE. This CDR3 is 14 amino acids long. V was shortened by 1 base and J by 7 bases, with 14 bases between the two germline ends. CDR3 protein: CASSLQGYGAGYTF. CDR3 bases: TGTGCCAGCAGCTTGCAAGGTTATGGGGCTGGCTACACCTTC. The whole variable domain, remainder taken from reference TRBV5-6 and TRBJ1-2, is DAGVTQSPTHLIKTRGQQVTLRCSPKSGHDTVSWYQQALGQGPQFIFQYYEEEERQRGNFPDRFSGHQFPNYSSELNVNALLLGDSALYLCASSLQGYGAGYTFGSGTRLTVV.

The chain couples TRBV18 to TRBJ2-7; 8 positions match TRBD2. J lost 2 bases, V lost 2 bases, and 5 bases had no gene match. There are 15 residues in the CDR3. The germline gives CDR1 KGHSH, CDR2 LQKENI. CDR3 bases: TGTGCCAGCTCACCAGTCGGGGGGGCCACCTACGAGCAGTACTTC. Residues: CASSPVGGATYEQYF.

The chain carries TRBV7-9 and TRBJ2-7, with a weak D call TRBD1 (6 bases). There are 15 residues in the CDR3. Germline values: CDR1 SEHNR, CDR2 FQNEAQ (reference sequence). Trimming stripped 4 bases from V and 2 bases from J, with 15 bases between. CDR3 coding DNA: TGTGCCAGCAGCTCAGGGGACGGAGCAACCTACGAGCAGTACTTC. Amino acids: CASSSGDGATYEQYF.

The CDR3 nucleotides read TGTGCCACCAGTGGCGGTTACCGGGAGCTGTTTTTT. Amino acids: CATSGGYRELFF. V usage is TRBV24-1 and J usage is TRBJ2-2; D gene uncertain. Trimming removed 5 bases at V and 9 bases at J, with 9 bases between. This CDR3 has 12 amino acids. Germline V CDR1 and CDR2: KGHDR, SFDVKD.

The V gene is TRBV4-1, the J gene TRBJ2-7; 9 nucleotides agree with TRBD1. CDR3 length: 17 residues. V lost 4 bases to trimming and J lost 1 base; unmatched junction nucleotides: 11. In germline, CDR1 is MGHRA, CDR2 YSYEKL. CDR3 nucleotide sequence: TGCGCCAGCAGCCGTTTTATCCGGGACAGGGCTTCCTACGAGCAGTACTTC. This translates into CASSRFIRDRASYEQYF.

V and J are TRBV5-1 and TRBJ1-6; 8 positions agree with TRBD1. This CDR3 has 15 amino acids. CDR1 SGHRS and CDR2 YFSETQ come from the germline V gene. V shed 3 bases and J 6 bases; nucleotides not matched to a gene: 5. Written as DNA, the CDR3 is TGCGCCAGCAGCTCCGACAGGGGCGCTAATTCACCCCTCCACTTT. Its protein is CASSSDRGANSPLHF.

The chain employs TRBV3-1 (or the pseudogene TRBV3-2) and TRBJ1-6, with D hard to call. CDR1 is LGHDT, CDR2 YNNKEL, per germline (reference sequence). This CDR3 comprises 16 residues. Deletions cut 3 bases from V and 4 bases from J, with 13 bases between. The CDR3 nucleotides are TGTGCCAGCAGCCAGGGAAGTCGACTATATAATTCACCCCTCCACTTT. It is translated as CASSQGSRLYNSPLHF.

This clone was found a few times. The chain joins TRBV30 to TRBJ2-5; D gene uncertain. The CDR3 sequence is 15 residues long. Germline V gives CDR1 GTSNPN, CDR2 SVGIG (reference sequence). V was pared by 4 bases and J by 3 bases, with 18 bases between. The CDR3 loop reads CAWTPTYLRKETQYF. DNA for the CDR3: TGTGCCTGGACTCCCACCTATTTGCGGAAAGAGACCCAGTACTTC.

This chain joins TRBV12-3 or TRBV12-4 and TRBJ1-6, with 7 bases lining up with TRBD1. This CDR3 has 12 amino acids. With 7 bases clipped from V and 11 bases from J, the junction kept 5 bases outside the gene matches. CDR3 residues: CASTIGGTPLHF. In nucleotides, the CDR3 is TGTGCCAGCACCATAGGGGGCACACCCCTCCACTTT.

V usage is TRBV7-8 and J usage is TRBJ2-1, with TRBD2 matching over 8 bases. Trimming removed 4 bases from V and 8 bases from J; junction bases left unmatched: 10. The CDR3 contains 15 residues. The V gene's germline CDR1 is SGHVS and CDR2 FQNEAQ. CDR3 protein: CASSSYPGGGDEQFF. The CDR3 coding sequence is TGTGCCAGCAGCTCGTATCCCGGGGGGGGCGATGAGCAGTTCTTC.

The genes are TRBV13 and TRBJ2-7; the D gene is possibly TRBD2 (5 bases). Trimming pared 4 bases from V and 2 bases from J, leaving 12 bases between. The CDR3 sequence is 14 residues long. Germline CDR1 reads PRHDT; CDR2 reads FYEKMQ (reference sequence). CDR3 amino acids: CASSSGVYPYEQYF. The DNA of the CDR3 is TGTGCCAGCAGCTCCGGGGTGTATCCCTACGAGCAGTACTTC. The entire variable domain, with the rest obtained from reference TRBV13 and TRBJ2-7, is as follows: AAGVIQSPRHLIKEKRETATLKCYPIPRHDTVYWYQQGPGQDPQFLISFYEKMQSDKGSIPDRFSAQQFSDYHSELNMSSLELGDSALYFCASSSGVYPYEQYFGPGTRLTVT.

The chain couples TRBV6-5 to TRBJ1-1, with 7 bases aligning to TRBD1. This CDR3 is 13 amino acids long. The J segment lost 3 bases and the V segment lost 4 bases, leaving 2 bases of the junction unmatched. The germline V gene encodes CDR1 MNHEY and CDR2 SVGAGI. CDR3 in DNA: TGTGCCAGCAGTTTCACAGGGGACACTGAAGCTTTCTTT. Translated: CASSFTGDTEAFF.

This clone was found once. The chain couples TRBV12-3 or TRBV12-4 to TRBJ1-1; D is unclear. The CDR3 length is 11 residues. V was trimmed by 3 bases and J by 5 bases, leaving 4 bases between them. CDR3 sequence: CASSLGTEAFF. The CDR3 DNA follows: TGTGCCAGCAGTTTGGGGACTGAAGCTTTCTTT.

V and J are TRBV24-1 and TRBJ1-3; D not resolved. The CDR3 length is 15 residues. Per the germline V gene, CDR1 is KGHDR and CDR2 is SFDVKD. Deletions cut 4 bases from V and 0 bases from J, with 9 bases between. CDR3 in amino acids: CATSDSSFSGNTIYF. CDR3 DNA sequence: TGTGCCACCAGTGACTCCAGCTTCTCTGGAAACACCATATATTTT.

The V and J genes are TRBV2 and TRBJ2-5; D is unclear. The CDR3 sequence is 13 residues long. Trimming removed 3 bases at V and 1 base at J, with 6 bases between. Germline-derived CDR1 and CDR2 are SNHLY and FYNNEI. The CDR3 loop reads CASSEAVQETQYF. CDR3 bases: TGTGCCAGCAGTGAGGCAGTCCAAGAGACCCAGTACTTC.

This rearrangement joins TRBV11-3 to TRBJ2-2; 8 nucleotides agree with TRBD2. Germline CDR1 is SGHNT and CDR2 is YENEEA. CDR3 size: 15 residues. Trimming removed 3 bases from V and 1 base from J; junction bases left unmatched: 1. CDR3 coding DNA: TGTGCCAGCAGCTTTAGCGGGGTGAACACCGGGGAGCTGTTTTTT. The encoded protein is CASSFSGVNTGELFF.

J is TRBJ1-2 and V is TRBV12-5; D uncertain. The V end was cut by 1 base, the J end by 8 bases, with 11 bases between. Germline values: CDR1 LGHNT, CDR2 FRNRAP. This CDR3 region has 13 residues. For the CDR3, the DNA is TGTGCTAGTGGTTTGGCGGGGAATCGAGGCTACACCTTC. Its protein product is CASGLAGNRGYTF.

V usage is TRBV12-5 and J usage is TRBJ1-6, with no clear D. Trimming left V 1 base short and J 5 bases short, with 18 bases between. CDR3 length: 18 amino acids. Per the germline V gene, CDR1 is LGHNT and CDR2 is FRNRAP. CDR3 sequence: CASGLAAPQLTDNSPLHF. The DNA for the CDR3 is TGTGCTAGTGGTTTGGCGGCCCCACAACTAACGGATAATTCACCCCTCCACTTT.

This clone appeared once. Written as DNA, the CDR3 is TGTGCCAGCAGCCCGACCCAGGGGGTCGGGGAGCTGTTTTTT. Its protein is CASSPTQGVGELFF. The chain uses TRBV3-1 (or the pseudogene TRBV3-2) and TRBJ2-2; 7 positions agree with TRBD1. The CDR3 is made up of 14 amino acids. In germline, CDR1 is LGHDT, CDR2 YNNKEL (reference sequence). J lost 7 bases, V lost 4 bases, and 6 bases had no gene match.

The V gene is TRBV4-2, the J gene TRBJ2-7, with 9 bases lining up with TRBD1. The CDR3 loop spans 17 amino acids. Per the germline V gene, CDR1 is LGHNA and CDR2 is YNFKEQ. Losses at the gene ends were 3 bases for V and 2 bases for J; bases not matched to a gene: 11. In DNA form, the CDR3 reads TGTGCCAGCAGCCATACTACTACAGGGGGCTCTACCTACGAGCAGTACTTC. Translating it yields CASSHTTTGGSTYEQYF.

The chain recombines TRBV28 with TRBJ1-4; D is undetermined. Germline V gene sequence: CDR1 MDHEN, CDR2 SYDVKM. This CDR3 spans 14 amino acids. V lost 2 bases and J lost 10, with 14 bases in between. CDR3 nucleotide sequence: TGTGCCAGCAGTTTAAACGAGCAGGAGGGAAAACTGTTTTTT. It translates to CASSLNEQEGKLFF.

The chain couples TRBV27 to TRBJ1-2, with 10 bases identical to TRBD1. After removal of 2 bases from V and 2 bases from J, the junction contained 14 bases not matched to a gene. The CDR3 sequence is 19 residues long. Germline V gene sequence: CDR1 MNHEY, CDR2 SMNVEV (reference sequence). The CDR3 is CASSLGHGTGDFENYGYTF. In DNA form, the CDR3 reads TGTGCCAGCAGTTTAGGGCACGGGACAGGGGATTTTGAAAACTATGGCTACACCTTC.

The gene calls are TRBV2 and TRBJ2-5; D call uncertain. The V and J ends lost 3 bases and 8 bases respectively, with 7 bases between them. The V gene's germline CDR1 is SNHLY and CDR2 FYNNEI. The CDR3 runs to 11 residues. CDR3 residues: CASSEKSTQYF. The CDR3 DNA reads TGTGCCAGCAGTGAGAAGAGTACCCAGTACTTC.

This chain joins TRBV4-2 and TRBJ2-7, with D possibly being TRBD2 (5 bases). V was clipped by 1 base and J by 1 base, with 14 bases between them. CDR1 LGHNA and CDR2 YNFKEQ come from the germline V gene. This CDR3 has 16 residues. The CDR3 DNA is TGTGCCAGCAGCCAAGTCCCCGGGGTGGGTTCCTACGAGCAGTACTTC. Amino acids: CASSQVPGVGSYEQYF.